This T cell receptor beta chain comes out of a study of metastatic and nonmetastatic thyroid tumors. About the research overall: Thyroid patients, malignant and benign, had repertoires compared across blood and tumor or nodule tissue.

This clone was counted many times. Its specificity is not known. Study outcomes and limitations: Across blood and tumor, TCR beta diversity in malignant thyroid tumors was reportedly significantly higher than in benign nodules.

CDR3 size: 13 residues. V was pared by 6 bases and J by 4 bases, with 10 bases between. Treatment of any kind had been given to no patient before thyroid surgery. Original methodology: A classifier of distant metastasis in papillary thyroid cancer was built from CDR3 differences (across clinicopathological groups). MiXCR was used by TCRdb to re-call the PCR reads. None of the V and J calls come from the authors' own analysis; TCRdb made them. The sample shows around 20,000 clones, around 11% of them seen only once. Input material: blood. The TCR sequence derives from a female donor with papillary thyroid cancer or a benign thyroid nodule (not recorded which). Some clones in this sample may be carry-over from other donors' samples. V and J are TRBV12-3 or TRBV12-4 and TRBJ1-3; D remains unclear. CDR3 in amino acids: CASSLRWGNTIYF. The CDR3 DNA sequence: TGTGCCAGCAGCCTCCGTTGGGGAAACACCATATATTTT.